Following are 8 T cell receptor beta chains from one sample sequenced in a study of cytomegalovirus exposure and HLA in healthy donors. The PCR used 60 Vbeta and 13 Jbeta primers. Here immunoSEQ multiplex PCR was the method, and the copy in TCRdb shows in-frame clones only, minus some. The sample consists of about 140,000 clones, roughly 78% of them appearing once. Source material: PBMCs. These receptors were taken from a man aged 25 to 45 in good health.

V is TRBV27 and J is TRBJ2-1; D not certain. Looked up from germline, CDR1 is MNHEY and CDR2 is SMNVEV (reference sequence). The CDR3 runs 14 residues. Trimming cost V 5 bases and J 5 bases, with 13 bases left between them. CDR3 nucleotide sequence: TGTGCCAGCAGTCCCCTAGAATTAGACAATGAGCAGTTCTTC. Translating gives CASSPLELDNEQFF.

This chain's CDR3 is CASSSPSQGSEQFF. CDR3 in DNA: TGTGCCAGCAGCTCTCCCTCTCAGGGAAGTGAGCAGTTCTTC. This chain joins TRBV28 and TRBJ2-1; D is possibly TRBD1 (5 bases). Per germline, CDR1 MDHEN and CDR2 SYDVKM. The V and J ends lost 6 bases and 9 bases respectively, with 18 bases between them. The CDR3 loop spans 14 amino acids.

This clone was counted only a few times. The CDR3 region is CAWSPLRNAEAFF. The CDR3 region has the DNA TGTGCCTGGAGCCCACTCCGTAATGCTGAAGCTTTCTTT. The chain links TRBV30 to TRBJ1-1; no clear D gene. This CDR3 spans 13 amino acids. Trimming shortened V by 3 bases and J by 6 bases, and 14 bases separated the two germline ends. Germline CDR1 and CDR2: GTSNPN and SVGIG (reference sequence).

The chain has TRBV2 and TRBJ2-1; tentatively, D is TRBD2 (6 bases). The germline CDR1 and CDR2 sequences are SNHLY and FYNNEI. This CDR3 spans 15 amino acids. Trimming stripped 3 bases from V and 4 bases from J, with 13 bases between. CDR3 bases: TGTGCCAGCAGTGAGGGAACGGGGGTGTACAATGAGCAGTTCTTC. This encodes CASSEGTGVYNEQFF.

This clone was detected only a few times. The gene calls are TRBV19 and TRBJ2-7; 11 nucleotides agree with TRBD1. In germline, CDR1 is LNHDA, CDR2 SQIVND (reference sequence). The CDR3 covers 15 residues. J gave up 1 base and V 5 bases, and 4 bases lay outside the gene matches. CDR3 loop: CASSGDRGASYEQYF. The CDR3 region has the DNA TGTGCCAGTAGTGGGGACAGGGGGGCTTCCTACGAGCAGTACTTC.

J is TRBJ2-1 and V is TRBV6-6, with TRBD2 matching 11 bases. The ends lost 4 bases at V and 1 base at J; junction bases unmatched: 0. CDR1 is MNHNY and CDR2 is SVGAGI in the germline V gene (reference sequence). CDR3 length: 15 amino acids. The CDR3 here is CASSSSGGSYNEQFF. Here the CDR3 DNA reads TGTGCCAGCAGTTCTAGCGGGGGGTCCTACAATGAGCAGTTCTTC.

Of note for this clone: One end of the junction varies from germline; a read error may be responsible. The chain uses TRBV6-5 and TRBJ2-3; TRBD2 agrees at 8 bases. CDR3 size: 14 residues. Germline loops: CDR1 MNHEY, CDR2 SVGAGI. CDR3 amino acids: CVSGLADSTDTQYF. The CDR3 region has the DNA TGTGTCAGCGGACTAGCAGATAGCACAGATACGCAGTATTTT.

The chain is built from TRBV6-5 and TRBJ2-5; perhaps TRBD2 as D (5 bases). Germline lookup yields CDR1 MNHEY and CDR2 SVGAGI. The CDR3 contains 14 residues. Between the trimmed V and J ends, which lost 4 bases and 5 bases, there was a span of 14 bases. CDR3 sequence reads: CASSSFGGGETQYF. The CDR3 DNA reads TGTGCCAGCAGTTCCTTCGGTGGCGGGGAGACCCAGTACTTC.